This entry concerns a single T cell receptor beta chain. Its antigen is not known. The entry originates in a study of T cell responses to AZD1222 COVID-19 vaccine. Regarding the study as a whole: Compared with day 0, the breadth and depth of the Spike-specific TCR repertoire rose significantly after two doses of AZD1222. Only a handful of AZD1222 recipients tested seropositive at baseline. It should be noted that donors were predominantly white British and more often female, and clonal diversity was possibly underestimated.

Germline V gene lookup returns CDR1 SGHTA and CDR2 FQGNSA. This CDR3 is 12 amino acids long. The V gene lost 1 base and the J gene lost 6 bases, with 7 bases spanning the gap. Produced via immunoSEQ multiplex PCR; TCRdb's table is partial and in-frame only. The repertoire holds about 180,000 clones, with 91% as singletons. The receptor's source is an adult in good health. The sample consisted of peripheral blood, taken on day 0 of AZD1222 vaccination. V gene TRBV7-2 combines with J gene TRBJ2-7; D is unresolved. The CDR3 bases are TGTGCCAGCAGCTTAGGGTTAGCCGAGCAGTACTTC. This sequence encodes CASSLGLAEQYF.